This T cell receptor (beta chain) was sequenced for a study of blood T cell repertoires in COVID-19 (dated by TCRdb to the early 2020s). Regarding the complete study: Samples covering the acute and convalescent phases of COVID-19 were provided by collaborators in the United States, Italy and Spain. The prospective study material was composed of cDNA or gDNA derived from T cells, B-cell-depleted T cells, or PBMCs. Deeply sampled blood TCRbeta repertoires from subjects exposed to, actively infected with, or recovered from COVID-19 were included in the dataset. A freely available public database, intended as a resource for researchers studying the immune response to SARS-CoV-2, is where the repertoires were released. Samples came from the ongoing ImmuneRACE study (first 160 participants) plus 1,254 subjects from 6 global collaborators. Sample metadata almost always included a de-identified subject ID, COVID-19 status, age in years and sex. Where available, HLA class I and class II types were taken from metadata supplied by the sample provider and were not determined by assay-based typing.

This clone came up a few times. What this receptor recognizes is not known. Per-base qualities were not stored, and no clone one base away is much larger. The trim is 6 bases for V and 4 bases for J, with a gap of 15 bases between the germline ends. CDR1 and CDR2 are drawn from the germline V gene: MNHEY, SVGAGI. The CDR3 goes from the cysteine to the phenylalanine over 14 residues. CDR3 DNA only is kept here, 42 bases in frame from base 1. Participants in the prospective study were enrolled through a virtual design, were aged roughly 18 to 95 years, and lived in 24 United States geographic areas. Cohort assignment in the prospective study relied on participant-reported clinical history from a screening survey and a study questionnaire. Exposed participants had been in contact, within 2 weeks of entering the study, with a person who had a PCR-confirmed or clinician-diagnosed case of COVID-19. Mobile phlebotomists in the prospective study collected whole blood, serum and a nasopharyngeal or oropharyngeal swab from every participant. Prospective study participants could optionally give additional blood draws and questionnaires over an approximately two-month period. Before DNA extraction, prospective study blood samples were shipped either frozen or at room temperature.

Study-level results and caveats: Clinical and demographic metadata were provided uncurated, with the amount varying by source and participant.

The immunoSEQ Assay, a bias-controlled multiplex PCR, was used to amplify TCRbeta CDR3 regions from genomic DNA. On the authors' methods: The number of nucleated cells in each sample was estimated from the amplification of reference gene primers within the assay. To quantify the absolute abundance of each unique TCRbeta CDR3 rearrangement, sequence reads were collapsed and filtered. For each sample, productive Simpson clonality was calculated as the square root of Simpson's diversity index over productive rearrangements. Not all clones reach the TCRdb copy of this immuneACCESS table, which keeps in-frame sequences only. Checked studies attribute under half of the gap to unresolved V genes and leave the rest unexplained. V, J and clone size reflect that table, while D and trimming were determined from the DNA. The sample contains approximately 200,000 clones, 75% to 90% of them found a single time. Roughly 3.7% of the sample rests with the top ten.

Input material: PBMCs or T cells enriched from blood (not recorded which). Recombination joined TRBV6-5 with TRBJ1-2; tentative D gene TRBD1, with 6 bases matching. The TCR comes from a woman aged 25 to 39 who had been exposed to COVID-19. The CDR3 protein sequence reads: CASSKQGAGYGYTF. The sequenced DNA is TGTGCCAGCAGCAAACAGGGAGCTGGCTATGGCTACACCTTC.